What follows describes a single T cell receptor (beta chain). The sample comes from a study of glioma-infiltrating T cells after dendritic cell vaccination. Trimming removed 4 bases at V and 0 bases at J, with 7 bases between. Per germline, CDR1 MNHEY and CDR2 SVGAGI. This CDR3 is 15 amino acids long. As to time point: after dendritic cell vaccination, including at tumor progression/relapse. The protocol was immunoSEQ multiplex PCR, while the TCRdb copy is restricted to in-frame clones and leaves out a portion. The sample shows about 87,000 clones, around four fifths of them seen only once. V is TRBV6-5 and J is TRBJ2-6; a weak D match, TRBD2 (5 bases). Specimen: blood, collected after dendritic cell vaccination. This receptor was obtained from a human donor with glioblastoma. DNA of the CDR3: TGTGCCAGCAGTTCAGAGGGCTCTGGGGCCAACGTCCTGACTTTC. This encodes CASSSEGSGANVLTF.